This T cell receptor beta chain was sequenced for a study of stem cell transplantation in POMP-related autoinflammatory disease. Study overall: Defective thymoproteasomes were hypothesized to impair CD8+ T-cell positive selection.

Using immunoSEQ multiplex PCR, the repertoire was profiled, and TCRdb retains in-frame clones only, with some absent. The sample carries about a thousand clones, around 89% recorded once. The CDR3 covers 14 residues. Germline loops: CDR1 GTSNPN, CDR2 SVGIG (reference sequence). V lost 0 bases, J lost 4 bases, and 12 bases lay in between. This clone was recorded a few times. The antigen is not known. Study conclusions and caveats: Unique TRB V-J gene pairings were limited in number in patients with PRAID. In patients with PRAID, every analyzed T-cell subset tended to show lower diversity and higher clonality.

This receptor was taken from a human donor in good health. The sample consisted of a CXCR5-defined cell subset from PBMCs. V and J are TRBV30 and TRBJ1-2; the D is unclear. CDR3 nucleotide sequence: TGTGCCTGGAGTGTACAGCCTGCCTTCTATGGCTACACCTTC. The encoded protein is CAWSVQPAFYGYTF. Complete variable domain (other parts from reference TRBV30 and TRBJ1-2): SQTIHQWPATLVQPVGSPLSLECTVEGTSNPNLYWYRQAAGRGLQLLFYSVGIGQISSEVPQNLSASRPQDRQFILSSKKLLLSDSGFYLCAWSVQPAFYGYTFGSGTRLTVV.